This T cell receptor (beta chain) was identified in a study of spatial heterogeneity in lung cancer. Study at large: Detected sequences consistently included more beta-chain ones than alpha-chain ones. Tumor-region TCR transcript counts correlated strongly with a T cell module score from matched bulk RNA-seq.

Every TCR cDNA molecule bore a unique molecular identifier. Using its own MiXCR run on the 5' RACE reads, TCRdb lists one record per CDR3 protein. The sample consists of approximately 13,000 distinct CDR3 sequences, roughly 4.6% of them appearing once. Time point given: sample taken at primary tumor resection. The donor population consisted of 72 patients with untreated, early-stage non-small cell lung cancer. Study results and limitations: Counts that tracked tumor mutation counts were those of expanded intratumoral alpha and beta TCRs.

Germline V CDR1 and CDR2: SGDLS, YYNGEE. After removal of 3 bases from V and 3 bases from J, the junction contained 4 bases not matched to a gene. This CDR3 comprises 15 residues. The sample holds many counts of this clonotype. Antigen specificity is unknown. With the library built for alpha chains, this beta chain is off target and its frequency is not meaningful. This receptor was taken from a male donor with early-stage non-small cell lung cancer. Sequenced here: lung tumor tissue, sampled at surgery. The rearrangement links TRBV9 to TRBJ2-2, with 8 bases aligning to TRBD2. For the CDR3, the DNA is TGTGCCAGCAGCGCCGGGGGGGGCTACACCGGGGAGCTGTTTTTT. Protein product: CASSAGGGYTGELFF.